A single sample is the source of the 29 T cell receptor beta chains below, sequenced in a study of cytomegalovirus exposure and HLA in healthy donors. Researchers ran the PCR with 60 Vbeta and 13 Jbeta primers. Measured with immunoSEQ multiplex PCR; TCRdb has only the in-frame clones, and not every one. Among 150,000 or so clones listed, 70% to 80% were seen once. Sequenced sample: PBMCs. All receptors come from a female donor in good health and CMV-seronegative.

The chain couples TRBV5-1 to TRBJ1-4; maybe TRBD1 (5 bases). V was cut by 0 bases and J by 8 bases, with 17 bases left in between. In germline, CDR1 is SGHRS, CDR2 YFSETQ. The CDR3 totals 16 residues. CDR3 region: CASSLDVGGGQEKLFF. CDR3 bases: TGCGCCAGCAGCTTGGATGTCGGGGGAGGGCAGGAAAAACTGTTTTTT.

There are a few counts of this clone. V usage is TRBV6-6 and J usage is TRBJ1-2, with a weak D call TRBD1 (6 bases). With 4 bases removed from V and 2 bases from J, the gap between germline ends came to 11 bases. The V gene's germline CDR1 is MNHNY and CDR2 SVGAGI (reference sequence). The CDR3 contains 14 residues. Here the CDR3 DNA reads TGTGCCAGCAGTTTTGGACAGTTGAACTATGGCTACACCTTC. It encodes CASSFGQLNYGYTF.

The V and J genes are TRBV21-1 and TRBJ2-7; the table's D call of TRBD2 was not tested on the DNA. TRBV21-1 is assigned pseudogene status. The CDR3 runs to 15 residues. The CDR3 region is CARGEELSGIYEQYF. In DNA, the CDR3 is TGTGCCAGGGGCGAGGAGTTGAGCGGGATCTACGAGCAGTACTTC.

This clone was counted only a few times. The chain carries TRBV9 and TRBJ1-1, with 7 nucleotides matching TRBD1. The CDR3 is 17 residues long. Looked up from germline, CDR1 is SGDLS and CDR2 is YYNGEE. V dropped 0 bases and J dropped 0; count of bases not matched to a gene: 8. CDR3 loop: CASSVEGGHGVNTEAFF. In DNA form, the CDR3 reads TGTGCCAGCAGCGTAGAAGGGGGCCACGGGGTGAACACTGAAGCTTTCTTT.

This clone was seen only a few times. The CDR3 DNA reads as TGCGCCAGCAGCTGGACGACAGGGGGCTCTGAAAAACTGTTTTTT. Its protein is CASSWTTGGSEKLFF. V gene TRBV5-1 combines with J gene TRBJ1-4, with TRBD1 matching 10 bases. The CDR3 extends over 15 amino acids. Germline-derived CDR1 and CDR2 are SGHRS and YFSETQ. The V and J ends lost 3 bases and 7 bases, in that order; junction bases with no gene match: 6.

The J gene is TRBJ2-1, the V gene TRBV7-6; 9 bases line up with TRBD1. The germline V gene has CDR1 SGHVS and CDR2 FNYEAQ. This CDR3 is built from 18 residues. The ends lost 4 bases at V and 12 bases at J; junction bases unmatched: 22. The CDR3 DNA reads TGTGCCAGCAGCTCATACCCCCCGGTAGGACAGGGGTCCCCTGGGCAGTTCTTC. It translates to CASSSYPPVGQGSPGQFF.

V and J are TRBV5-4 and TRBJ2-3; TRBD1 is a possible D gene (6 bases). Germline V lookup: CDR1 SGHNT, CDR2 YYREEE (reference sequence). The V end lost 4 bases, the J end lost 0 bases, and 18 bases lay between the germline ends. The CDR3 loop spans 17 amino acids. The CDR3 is CASSPRTHRVSTDTQYF. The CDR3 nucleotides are TGTGCCAGCAGCCCACGGACCCACAGGGTTAGCACAGATACGCAGTATTTT.

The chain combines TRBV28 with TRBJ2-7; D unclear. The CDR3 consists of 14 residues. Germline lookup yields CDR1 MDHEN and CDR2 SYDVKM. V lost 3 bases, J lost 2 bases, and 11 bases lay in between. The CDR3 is CASSFGDNPYEQYF. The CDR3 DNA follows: TGTGCCAGCAGTTTTGGTGACAATCCCTACGAGCAGTACTTC.

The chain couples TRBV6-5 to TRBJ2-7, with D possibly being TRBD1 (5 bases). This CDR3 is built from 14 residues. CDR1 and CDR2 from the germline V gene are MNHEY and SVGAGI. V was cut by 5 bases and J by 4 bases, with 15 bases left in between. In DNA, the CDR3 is TGTGCCAGCAGTGACGCCCCACAGGTTTACGAGCAGTACTTC. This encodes CASSDAPQVYEQYF.

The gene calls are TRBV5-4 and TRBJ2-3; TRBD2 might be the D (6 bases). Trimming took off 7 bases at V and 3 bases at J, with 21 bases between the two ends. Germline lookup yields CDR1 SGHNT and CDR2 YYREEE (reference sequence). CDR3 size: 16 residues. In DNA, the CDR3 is TGTGCCAGCTCCGCGGGAAGGATAGGTGTAACAGATACGCAGTATTTT. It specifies CASSAGRIGVTDTQYF.

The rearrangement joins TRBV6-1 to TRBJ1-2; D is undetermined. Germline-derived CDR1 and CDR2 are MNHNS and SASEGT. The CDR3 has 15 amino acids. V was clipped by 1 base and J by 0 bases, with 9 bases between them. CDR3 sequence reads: CASSEGSHPNYGYTF. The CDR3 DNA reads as TGTGCCAGCAGTGAAGGAAGCCATCCTAACTATGGCTACACCTTC.

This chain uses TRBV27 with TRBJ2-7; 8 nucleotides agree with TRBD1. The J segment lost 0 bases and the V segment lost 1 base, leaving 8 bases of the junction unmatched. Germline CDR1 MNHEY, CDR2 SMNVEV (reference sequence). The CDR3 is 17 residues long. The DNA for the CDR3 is TGTGCCAGCAGTTTATTCCGACAGGGGCCCAGCTCCTACGAGCAGTACTTC. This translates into CASSLFRQGPSSYEQYF.

For the CDR3, the DNA is TGCGCCAGCAGAGATCCGGGACAGGGGGCAACCGGGGAGCTGTTTTTT. Translating gives CASRDPGQGATGELFF. The rearrangement links TRBV5-1 to TRBJ2-2, with 12 bases that match TRBD1. Germline values: CDR1 SGHRS, CDR2 YFSETQ. The CDR3 spans 16 residues. V shed 5 bases, J shed 5 bases, and the junction held 7 bases outside the gene matches.

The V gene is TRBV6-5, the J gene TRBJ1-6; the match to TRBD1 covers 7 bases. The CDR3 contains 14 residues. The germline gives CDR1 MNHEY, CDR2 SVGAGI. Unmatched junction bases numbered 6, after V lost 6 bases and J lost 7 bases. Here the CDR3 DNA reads TGTGCCAGCAGGGAGATGGGACAGAATTCACCCCTCCACTTT. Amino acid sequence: CASREMGQNSPLHF.

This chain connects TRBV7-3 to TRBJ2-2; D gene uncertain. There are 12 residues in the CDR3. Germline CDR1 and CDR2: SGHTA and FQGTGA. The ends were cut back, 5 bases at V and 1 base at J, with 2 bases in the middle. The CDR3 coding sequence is TGTGCCAGCAGCCTGAACACCGGGGAGCTGTTTTTT. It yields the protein CASSLNTGELFF.

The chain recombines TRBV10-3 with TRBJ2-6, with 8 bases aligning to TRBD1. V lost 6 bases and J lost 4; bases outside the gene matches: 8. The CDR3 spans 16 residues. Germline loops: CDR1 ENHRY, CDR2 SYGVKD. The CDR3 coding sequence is TGTGCCATCAGAAGCCAGGGGGCGCCAGGGGCCAACGTCCTGACTTTC. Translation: CAIRSQGAPGANVLTF.

This CDR3 is CASGLDPGQGGQPQHF. In nucleotides, the CDR3 is TGTGCTAGTGGTTTGGATCCGGGACAGGGGGGTCAGCCCCAGCATTTT. The rearrangement links TRBV12-5 to TRBJ1-5, with TRBD1 matching over 11 bases. Germline CDR1 is LGHNT and CDR2 is FRNRAP. This CDR3 is built from 16 residues. The V segment lost 1 base and the J segment 6 bases; nucleotides outside the gene matches: 5.

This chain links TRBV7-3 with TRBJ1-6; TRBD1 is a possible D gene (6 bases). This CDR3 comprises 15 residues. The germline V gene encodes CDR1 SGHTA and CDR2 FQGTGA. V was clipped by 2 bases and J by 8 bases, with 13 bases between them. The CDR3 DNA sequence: TGTGCCAGCAGCTTATACGGGGGGCTCGATTCACCCCTCCACTTT. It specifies CASSLYGGLDSPLHF.

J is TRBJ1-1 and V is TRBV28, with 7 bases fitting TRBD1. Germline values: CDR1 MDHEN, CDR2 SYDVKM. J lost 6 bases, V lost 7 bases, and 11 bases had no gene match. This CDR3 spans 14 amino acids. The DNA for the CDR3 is TGTGCCAGCACCTCCGACAGGGCGGTCGCTGAAGCTTTCTTT. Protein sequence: CASTSDRAVAEAFF.

CDR3 amino acids: CASSSTPPDRINYGYTF. Here the CDR3 DNA reads TGTGCCAGCAGCAGTACCCCCCCGGACAGGATTAACTATGGCTACACCTTC. The rearrangement links TRBV5-6 to TRBJ1-2; TRBD1 matches 7 bases. Germline CDR1 is SGHDT and CDR2 is YYEEEE. The trim removed 4 bases at V and 1 base at J, leaving 13 bases unmatched. This CDR3 comprises 17 residues. Drawing the rest from reference TRBV5-6 and TRBJ1-2, the complete variable domain is DAGVTQSPTHLIKTRGQQVTLRCSPKSGHDTVSWYQQALGQGPQFIFQYYEEEERQRGNFPDRFSGHQFPNYSSELNVNALLLGDSALYLCASSSTPPDRINYGYTFGSGTRLTVV.

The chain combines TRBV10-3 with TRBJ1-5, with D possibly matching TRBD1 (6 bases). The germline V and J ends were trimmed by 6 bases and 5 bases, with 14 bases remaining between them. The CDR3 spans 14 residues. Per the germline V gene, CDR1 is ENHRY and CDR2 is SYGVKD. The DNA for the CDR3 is TGTGCCATCAGAGAACAGGGCGGCGATCAGCCCCAGCATTTT. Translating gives CAIREQGGDQPQHF.

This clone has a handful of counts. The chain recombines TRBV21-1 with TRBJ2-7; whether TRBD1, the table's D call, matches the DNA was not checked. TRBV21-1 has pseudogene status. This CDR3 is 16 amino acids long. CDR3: CASSAANSDRAHEQYF. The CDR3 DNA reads TGTGCCAGCAGCGCAGCAAACTCGGACAGGGCCCACGAGCAGTACTTC.

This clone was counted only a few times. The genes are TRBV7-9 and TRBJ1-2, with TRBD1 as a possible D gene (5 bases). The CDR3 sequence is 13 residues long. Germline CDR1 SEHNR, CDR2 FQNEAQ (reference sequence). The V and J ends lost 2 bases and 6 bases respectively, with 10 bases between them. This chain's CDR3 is CASSLRGGDGYTF. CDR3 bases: TGTGCCAGCAGCTTAAGGGGCGGGGATGGCTACACCTTC.

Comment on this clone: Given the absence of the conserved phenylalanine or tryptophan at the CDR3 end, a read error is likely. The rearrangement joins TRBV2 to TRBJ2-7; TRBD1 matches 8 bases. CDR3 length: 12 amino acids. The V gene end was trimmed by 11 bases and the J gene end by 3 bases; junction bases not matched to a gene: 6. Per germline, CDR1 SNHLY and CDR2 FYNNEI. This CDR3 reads CAGRQGFYEQYL. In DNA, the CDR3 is TGTGCCGGCCGACAGGGGTTCTACGAGCAGTACCTC.

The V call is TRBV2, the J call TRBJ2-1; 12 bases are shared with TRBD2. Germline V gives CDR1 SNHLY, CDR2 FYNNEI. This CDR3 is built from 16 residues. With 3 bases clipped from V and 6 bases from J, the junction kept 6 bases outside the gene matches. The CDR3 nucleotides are TGTGCCAGCAGTGACTGGACTAGCGGGAAGGGCAATGAGCAGTTCTTC. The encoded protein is CASSDWTSGKGNEQFF.

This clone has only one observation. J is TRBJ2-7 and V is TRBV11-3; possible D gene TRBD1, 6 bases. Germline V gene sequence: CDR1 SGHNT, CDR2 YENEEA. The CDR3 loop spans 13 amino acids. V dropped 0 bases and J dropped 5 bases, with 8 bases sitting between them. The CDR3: CASSLDWTDEQYF. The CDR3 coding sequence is TGTGCCAGCAGCTTAGATTGGACAGACGAGCAGTACTTC.

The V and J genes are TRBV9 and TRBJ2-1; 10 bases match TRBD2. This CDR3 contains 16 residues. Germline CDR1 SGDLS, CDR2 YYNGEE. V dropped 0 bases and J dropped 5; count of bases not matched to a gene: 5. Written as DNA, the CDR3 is TGTGCCAGCAGCGTAGCCTCTAGCGGGAGCCACAATGAGCAGTTCTTC. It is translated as CASSVASSGSHNEQFF.

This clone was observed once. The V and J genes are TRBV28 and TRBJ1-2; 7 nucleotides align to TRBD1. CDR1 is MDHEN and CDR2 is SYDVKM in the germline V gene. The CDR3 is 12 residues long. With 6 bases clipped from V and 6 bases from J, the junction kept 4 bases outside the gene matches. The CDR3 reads CASRGQPDGYTF. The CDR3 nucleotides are TGTGCCAGCAGGGGACAGCCAGATGGCTACACCTTC.

CDR3 DNA: TGTGCCAGCAAGCCTTTTCAAGTGGCTAACTATGGCTACACCTTC. Amino acid sequence: CASKPFQVANYGYTF. The rearrangement links TRBV28 to TRBJ1-2; D not resolved. Germline V gives CDR1 MDHEN, CDR2 SYDVKM. The CDR3 is 15 amino acids. Trimming pared 7 bases from V and 0 bases from J, leaving 15 bases between.